The clone carrying this T cell receptor beta chain was observed a handful of times. Antigen: not known. The data were obtained in a study of blood T cells in healthy people across ages. Study conclusions and caveats: Compared with aged donors, long-lived donors showed fewer expanded clones, suggesting selection. Strongly correlated with naive T cell percentage was TCR beta diversity.

Germline-derived CDR1 and CDR2 are LGHNA and YSLEER. The CDR3 has 16 residues. Healthy Caucasian individuals from Russia aged roughly 6 to 90 served as donors. Then a second PCR, running roughly 7 to 11 cycles, was carried out with a sample-barcoded 5' primer and a J-beta primer mix. Every sample gave at least 3 million paired-end reads containing CDR3. TCRdb recomputed calls from the 5' RACE reads with MiXCR, one row per CDR3 protein. The data show some 730,000 distinct CDR3 sequences, over 20% seen once. The sequence came from an older man in good health. The specimen was blood. This chain connects TRBV4-3 to TRBJ2-5, with 11 bases lining up with TRBD2. The J call may be in error: the DNA end matches TRBJ2-1 better. CDR3 in DNA: TGCGCCAGCAGCAAAACCGGGACTAGCGGCTCCAATGAGCAGTTCTTC. Translating it yields CASSKTGTSGSNEQFF.